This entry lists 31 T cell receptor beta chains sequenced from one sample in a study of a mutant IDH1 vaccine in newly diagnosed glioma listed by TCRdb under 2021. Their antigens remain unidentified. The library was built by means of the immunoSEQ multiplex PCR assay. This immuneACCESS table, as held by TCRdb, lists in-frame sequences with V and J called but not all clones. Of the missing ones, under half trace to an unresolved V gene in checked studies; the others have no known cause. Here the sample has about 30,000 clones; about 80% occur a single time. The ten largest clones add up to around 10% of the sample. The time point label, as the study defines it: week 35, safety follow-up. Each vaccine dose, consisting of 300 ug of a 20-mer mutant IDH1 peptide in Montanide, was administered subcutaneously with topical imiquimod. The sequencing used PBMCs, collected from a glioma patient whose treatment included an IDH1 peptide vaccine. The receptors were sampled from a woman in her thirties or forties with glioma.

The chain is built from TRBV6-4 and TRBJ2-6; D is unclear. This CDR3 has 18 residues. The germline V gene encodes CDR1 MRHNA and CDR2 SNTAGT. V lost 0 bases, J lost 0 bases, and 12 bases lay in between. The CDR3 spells CASSDSFLGISGANVLTF. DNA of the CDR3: TGTGCCAGCAGTGACTCGTTTCTGGGGATCTCTGGGGCCAACGTCCTGACTTTC.

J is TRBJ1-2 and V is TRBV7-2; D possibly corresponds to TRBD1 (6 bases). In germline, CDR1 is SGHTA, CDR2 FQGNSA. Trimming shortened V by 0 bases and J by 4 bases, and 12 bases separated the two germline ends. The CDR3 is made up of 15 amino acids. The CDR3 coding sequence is TGTGCCAGCAGCTTAGCGGGGGCAGGCCGCTATGGCTACACCTTC. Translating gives CASSLAGAGRYGYTF.

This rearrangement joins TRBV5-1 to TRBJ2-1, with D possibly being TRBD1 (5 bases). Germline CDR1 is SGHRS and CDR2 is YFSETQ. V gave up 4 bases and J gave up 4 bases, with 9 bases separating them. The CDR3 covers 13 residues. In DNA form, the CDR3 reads TGCGCCAGCAGCCTCACAGGTTACAATGAGCAGTTCTTC. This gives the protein CASSLTGYNEQFF.

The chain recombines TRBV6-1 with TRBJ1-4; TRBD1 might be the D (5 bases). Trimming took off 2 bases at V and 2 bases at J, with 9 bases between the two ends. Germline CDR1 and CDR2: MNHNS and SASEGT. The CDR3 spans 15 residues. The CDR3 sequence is CASSELRGTNEKLFF. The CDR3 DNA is TGTGCCAGCAGTGAACTAAGGGGCACTAATGAAAAACTGTTTTTT.

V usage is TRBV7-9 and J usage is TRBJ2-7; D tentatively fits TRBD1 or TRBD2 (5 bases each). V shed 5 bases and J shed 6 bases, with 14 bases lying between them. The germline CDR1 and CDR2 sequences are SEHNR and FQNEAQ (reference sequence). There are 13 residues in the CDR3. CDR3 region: CASSPGRAGEQYF. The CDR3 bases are TGTGCCAGCAGCCCGGGACGGGCGGGCGAGCAGTACTTC.

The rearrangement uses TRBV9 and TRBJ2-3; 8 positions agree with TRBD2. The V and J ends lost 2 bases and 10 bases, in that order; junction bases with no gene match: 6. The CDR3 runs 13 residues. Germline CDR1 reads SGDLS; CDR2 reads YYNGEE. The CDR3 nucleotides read TGTGCCAGCAGCGTCGATAGCGGGGCATCGCAGTATTTT. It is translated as CASSVDSGASQYF.

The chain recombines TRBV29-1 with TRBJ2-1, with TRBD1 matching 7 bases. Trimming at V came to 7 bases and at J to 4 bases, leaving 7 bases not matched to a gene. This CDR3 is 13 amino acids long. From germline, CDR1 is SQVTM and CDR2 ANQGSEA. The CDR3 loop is CSATGTVYNEQFF. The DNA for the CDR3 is TGCAGCGCTACCGGGACAGTGTACAATGAGCAGTTCTTC.

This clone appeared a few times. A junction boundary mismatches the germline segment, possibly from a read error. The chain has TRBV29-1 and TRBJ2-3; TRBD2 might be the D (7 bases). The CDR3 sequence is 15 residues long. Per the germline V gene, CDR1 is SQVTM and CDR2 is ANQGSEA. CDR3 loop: CSVEGGGRSVDTQYF. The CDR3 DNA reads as TGCAGCGTGGAAGGGGGAGGGCGGAGCGTTGATACGCAGTATTTT.

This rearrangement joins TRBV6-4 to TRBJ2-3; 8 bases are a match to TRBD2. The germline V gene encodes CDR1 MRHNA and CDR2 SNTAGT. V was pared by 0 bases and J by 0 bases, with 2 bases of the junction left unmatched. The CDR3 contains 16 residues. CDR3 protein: CASSDSGGGSTDTQYF. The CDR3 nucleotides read TGTGCCAGCAGTGACTCGGGCGGGGGGAGCACAGATACGCAGTATTTT.

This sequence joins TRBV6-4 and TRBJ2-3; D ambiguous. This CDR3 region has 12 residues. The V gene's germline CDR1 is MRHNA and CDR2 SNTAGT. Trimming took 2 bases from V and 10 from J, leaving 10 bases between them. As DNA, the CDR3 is TGTGCCAGCAGTGACAGTTCCGGAGCGCAGTATTTT. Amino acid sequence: CASSDSSGAQYF.

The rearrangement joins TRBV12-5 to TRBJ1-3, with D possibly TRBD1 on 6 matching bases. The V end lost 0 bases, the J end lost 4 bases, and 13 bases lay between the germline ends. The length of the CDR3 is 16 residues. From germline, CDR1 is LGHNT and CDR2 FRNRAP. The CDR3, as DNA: TGTGCTAGTGGTTTGGTCCTGGACAGAAACGGAAACACCATATATTTT. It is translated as CASGLVLDRNGNTIYF.

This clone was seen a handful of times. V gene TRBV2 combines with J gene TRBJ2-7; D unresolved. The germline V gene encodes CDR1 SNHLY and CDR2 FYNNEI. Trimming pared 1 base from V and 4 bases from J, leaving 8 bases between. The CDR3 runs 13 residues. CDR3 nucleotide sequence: TGTGCCAGCAGTGAAGGGTTTCGGTACGAGCAGTACTTC. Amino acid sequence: CASSEGFRYEQYF.

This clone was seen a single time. CDR3 nucleotides: TGTGCCAGCAGCGGGGGACAGGGCTACACTGAAGCTTTCTTT. Amino acids: CASSGGQGYTEAFF. This chain connects TRBV9 to TRBJ1-1; 9 positions agree with TRBD1. Unmatched junction bases numbered 3, after V lost 3 bases and J lost 3 bases. Germline CDR1 reads SGDLS; CDR2 reads YYNGEE. The CDR3 spans 14 residues.

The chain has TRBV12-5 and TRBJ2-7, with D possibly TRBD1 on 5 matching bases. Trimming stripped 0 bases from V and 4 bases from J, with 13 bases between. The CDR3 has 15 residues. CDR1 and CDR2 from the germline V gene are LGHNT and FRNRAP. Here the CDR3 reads CASGLVGRAEYEQYF. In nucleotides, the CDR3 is TGTGCTAGTGGTTTGGTGGGCAGGGCGGAGTACGAGCAGTACTTC.

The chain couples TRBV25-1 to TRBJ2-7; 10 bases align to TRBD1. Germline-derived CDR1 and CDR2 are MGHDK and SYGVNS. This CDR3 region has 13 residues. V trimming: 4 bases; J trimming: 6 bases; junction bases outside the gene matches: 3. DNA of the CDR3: TGTGCCAGCAGTGCAGGACAGGGGGTCGAGCAGTACTTC. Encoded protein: CASSAGQGVEQYF.

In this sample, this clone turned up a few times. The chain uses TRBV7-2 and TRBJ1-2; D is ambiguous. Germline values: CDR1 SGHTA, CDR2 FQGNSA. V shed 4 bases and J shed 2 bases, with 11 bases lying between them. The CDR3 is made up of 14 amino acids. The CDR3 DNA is TGTGCCAGCAGCTACCTAACTCTCAACTATGGCTACACCTTC. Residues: CASSYLTLNYGYTF.

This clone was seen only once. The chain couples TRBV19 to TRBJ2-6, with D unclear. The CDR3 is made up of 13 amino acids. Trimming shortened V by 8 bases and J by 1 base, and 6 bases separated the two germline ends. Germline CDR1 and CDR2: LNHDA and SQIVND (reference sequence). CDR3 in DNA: TGTGCCAGTCGGTCTTCTGGGGCCAACGTCCTGACTTTC. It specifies CASRSSGANVLTF.

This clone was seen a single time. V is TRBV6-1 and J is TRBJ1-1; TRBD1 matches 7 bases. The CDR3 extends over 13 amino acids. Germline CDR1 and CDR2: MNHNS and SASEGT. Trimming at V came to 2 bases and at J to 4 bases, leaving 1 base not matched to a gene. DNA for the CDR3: TGTGCCAGCAGTGAACAGGGGGGCACTGAAGCTTTCTTT. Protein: CASSEQGGTEAFF.

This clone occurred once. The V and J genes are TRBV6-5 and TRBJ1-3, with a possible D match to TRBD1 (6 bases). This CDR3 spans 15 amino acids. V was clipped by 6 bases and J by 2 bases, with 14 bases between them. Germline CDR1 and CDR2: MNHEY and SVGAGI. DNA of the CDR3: TGTGCCAGCAGGCCTTACAGGGTGGCTGGAAACACCATATATTTT. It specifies CASRPYRVAGNTIYF.

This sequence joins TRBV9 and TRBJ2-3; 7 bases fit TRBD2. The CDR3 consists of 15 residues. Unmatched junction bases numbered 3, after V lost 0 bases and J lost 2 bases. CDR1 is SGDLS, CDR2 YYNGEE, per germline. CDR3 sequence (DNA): TGTGCCAGCAGCGTAGTGGCGGGGGTCACAGATACGCAGTATTTT. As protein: CASSVVAGVTDTQYF.

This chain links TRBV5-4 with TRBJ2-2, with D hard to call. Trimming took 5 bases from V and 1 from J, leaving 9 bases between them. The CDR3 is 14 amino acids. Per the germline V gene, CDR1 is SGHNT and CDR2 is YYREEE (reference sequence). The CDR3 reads CASSRVENTGELFF. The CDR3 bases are TGTGCCAGCAGTCGGGTGGAGAACACCGGGGAGCTGTTTTTT.

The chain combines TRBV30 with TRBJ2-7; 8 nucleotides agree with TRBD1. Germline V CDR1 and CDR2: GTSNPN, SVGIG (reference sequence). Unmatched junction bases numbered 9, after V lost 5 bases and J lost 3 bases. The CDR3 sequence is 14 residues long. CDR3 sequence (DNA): TGTGCCTGGGTCAGGACAGGGTCCTTCTACGAGCAGTACTTC. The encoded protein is CAWVRTGSFYEQYF.

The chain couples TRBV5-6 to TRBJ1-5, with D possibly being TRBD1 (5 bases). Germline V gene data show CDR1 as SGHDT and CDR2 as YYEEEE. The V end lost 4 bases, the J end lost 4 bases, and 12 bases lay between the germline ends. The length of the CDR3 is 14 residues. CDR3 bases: TGTGCCAGCAGCGCCCGGGGGGTTAATCAGCCCCAGCATTTT. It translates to CASSARGVNQPQHF.

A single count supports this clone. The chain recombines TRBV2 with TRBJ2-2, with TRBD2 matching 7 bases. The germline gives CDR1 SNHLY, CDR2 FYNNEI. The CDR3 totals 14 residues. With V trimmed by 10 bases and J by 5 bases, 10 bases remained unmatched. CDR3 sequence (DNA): TGTGCCACCCAAGGTGGGGGAGGGACCGGGGAGCTGTTTTTT. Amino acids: CATQGGGGTGELFF.

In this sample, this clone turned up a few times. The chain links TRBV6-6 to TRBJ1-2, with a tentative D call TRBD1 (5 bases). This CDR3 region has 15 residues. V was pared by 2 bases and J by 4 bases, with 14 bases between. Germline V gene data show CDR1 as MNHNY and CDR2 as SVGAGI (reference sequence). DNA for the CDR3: TGTGCCAGCAGTTACGGGGGACTCAACGCCTATGGCTACACCTTC. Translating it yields CASSYGGLNAYGYTF.

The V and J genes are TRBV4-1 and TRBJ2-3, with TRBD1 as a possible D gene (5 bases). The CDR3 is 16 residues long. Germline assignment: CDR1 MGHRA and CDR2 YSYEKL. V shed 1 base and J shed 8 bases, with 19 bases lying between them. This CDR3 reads CASSQAPGPMSGTQYF. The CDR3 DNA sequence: TGCGCCAGCAGCCAAGCTCCAGGGCCTATGTCTGGTACGCAGTATTTT.

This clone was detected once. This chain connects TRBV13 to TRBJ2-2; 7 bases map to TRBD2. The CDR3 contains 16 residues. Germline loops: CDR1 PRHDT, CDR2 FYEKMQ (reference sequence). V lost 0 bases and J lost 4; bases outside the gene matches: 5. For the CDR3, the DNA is TGTGCCAGCAGCTTAGGGGCGGGGGTGAGCACCGGGGAGCTGTTTTTT. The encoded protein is CASSLGAGVSTGELFF.

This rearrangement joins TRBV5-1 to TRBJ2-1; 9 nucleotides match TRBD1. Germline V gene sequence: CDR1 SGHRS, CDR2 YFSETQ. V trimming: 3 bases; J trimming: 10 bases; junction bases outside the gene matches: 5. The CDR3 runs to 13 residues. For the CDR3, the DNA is TGCGCCAGCAGCTGGGGGACAGGGTCCGAGCAGTTCTTC. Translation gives CASSWGTGSEQFF.

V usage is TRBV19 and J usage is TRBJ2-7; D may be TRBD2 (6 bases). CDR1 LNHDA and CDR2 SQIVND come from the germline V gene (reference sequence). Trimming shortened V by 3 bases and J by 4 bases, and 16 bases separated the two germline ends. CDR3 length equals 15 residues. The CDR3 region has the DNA TGTGCCAGTAGTATTTCTGGGGCAGGGAGGTACGAGCAGTACTTC. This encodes CASSISGAGRYEQYF. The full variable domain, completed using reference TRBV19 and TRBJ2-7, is DGGITQSPKYLFRKEGQNVTLSCEQNLNHDAMYWYRQDPGQGLRLIYYSQIVNDFQKGDIAEGYSVSREKKESFPLTVTSAQKNPTAFYLCASSISGAGRYEQYFGPGTRLTVT.

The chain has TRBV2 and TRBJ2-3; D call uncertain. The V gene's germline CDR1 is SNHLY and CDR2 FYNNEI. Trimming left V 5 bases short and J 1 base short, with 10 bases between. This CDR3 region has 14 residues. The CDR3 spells CASSFADRTDTQYF. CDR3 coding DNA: TGTGCCAGCAGTTTCGCAGACCGCACAGATACGCAGTATTTT.

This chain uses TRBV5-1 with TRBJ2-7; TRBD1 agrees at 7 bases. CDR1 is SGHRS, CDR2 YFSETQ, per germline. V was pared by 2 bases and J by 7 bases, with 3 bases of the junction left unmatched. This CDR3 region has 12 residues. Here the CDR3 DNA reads TGCGCCAGCAGCTTACAGGGGTTTGAGCAGTACTTC. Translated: CASSLQGFEQYF.